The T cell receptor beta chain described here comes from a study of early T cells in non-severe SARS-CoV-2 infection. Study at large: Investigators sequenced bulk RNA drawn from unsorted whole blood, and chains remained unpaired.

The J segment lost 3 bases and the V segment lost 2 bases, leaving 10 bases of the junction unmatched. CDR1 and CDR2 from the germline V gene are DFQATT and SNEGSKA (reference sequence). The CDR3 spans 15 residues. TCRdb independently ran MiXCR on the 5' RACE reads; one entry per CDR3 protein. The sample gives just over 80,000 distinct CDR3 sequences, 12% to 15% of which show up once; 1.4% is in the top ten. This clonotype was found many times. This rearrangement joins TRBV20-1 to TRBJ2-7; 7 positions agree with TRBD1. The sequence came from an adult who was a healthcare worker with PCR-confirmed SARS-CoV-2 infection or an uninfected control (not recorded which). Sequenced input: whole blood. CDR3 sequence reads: CSARYPGQDHYEQYF. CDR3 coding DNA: TGCAGTGCTAGATACCCTGGACAGGACCACTACGAGCAGTACTTC.